The 26 T cell receptor beta chains presented below share a single source sample, sequenced in a study of response to subunit inactivated influenza vaccine. TCRdb fed the RT-PCR reads into MiXCR, producing one record per CDR3 protein. The sample contains just over 300,000 distinct CDR3 sequences, about 20% of which appear only once. The specimen comprised PBMCs from blood, sampled less than 22 months after vaccination. Receptors were obtained from a man aged 50-75 years who received an inactivated influenza vaccine.

This clonotype was recorded a few times. The chain uses TRBV12-3 or TRBV12-4 and TRBJ1-6, with unresolved D. With 6 bases removed from V and 0 bases from J, the gap between germline ends came to 6 bases. The CDR3 length is 14 residues. The CDR3 sequence: CASSPSSYNSPLHF. The CDR3 DNA reads as TGTGCCAGCAGCCCAAGCTCCTATAATTCACCCCTCCACTTT.

The sample holds a few counts of this clonotype. J is TRBJ2-3 and V is TRBV4-2, with D uncertain. The CDR3 is 13 amino acids. The germline V gene has CDR1 LGHNA and CDR2 YNFKEQ. Trimming cost V 4 bases and J 6 bases, with 11 bases left between them. In DNA, the CDR3 is TGTGCCAGCAGCCCGACCCGTTTGGATACGCAGTATTTT. The encoded protein is CASSPTRLDTQYF.

For the CDR3, the DNA is TGTGCCAGCAGCTTCGCAGGTGTCAACACTGAAGCTTTCTTT. Its translation is CASSFAGVNTEAFF. This sequence joins TRBV14 and TRBJ1-1; no firm D call. With 5 bases removed from V and 2 bases from J, the gap between germline ends came to 12 bases. Per germline, CDR1 SGHDN and CDR2 FVKESK. The CDR3 contains 14 residues. Full variable domain (remainder filled in from reference TRBV14 and TRBJ1-1): EAGVTQFPSHSVIEKGQTVTLRCDPISGHDNLYWYRRVMGKEIKFLLHFVKESKQDESGMPNNRFLAERTGGTYSTLKVQPAELEDSGVYFCASSFAGVNTEAFFGQGTRLTVV.

This clonotype was counted only a few times. The chain combines TRBV5-5 with TRBJ1-1; tentatively, D is TRBD1 (6 bases). Trimming shortened V by 5 bases and J by 1 base, and 12 bases separated the two germline ends. The CDR3 runs 14 residues. CDR1 SGHKS and CDR2 YYEKEE come from the germline V gene (reference sequence). The CDR3: CASRIQGENTEAFF. For the CDR3, the DNA is TGTGCCAGCAGGATACAGGGAGAGAACACTGAAGCTTTCTTT. The whole variable domain, filled in from reference TRBV5-5 and TRBJ1-1, reads DAGVTQSPTHLIKTRGQQVTLRCSPISGHKSVSWYQQVLGQGPQFIFQYYEKEERGRGNFPDRFSARQFPNYSSELNVNALLLGDSALYLCASRIQGENTEAFFGQGTRLTVV.

The chain's CDR3 is CASSQEATAYEQYF. CDR3 nucleotide sequence: TGCGCCAGCAGCCAAGAAGCCACCGCCTACGAGCAGTACTTC. The V and J genes are TRBV4-1 and TRBJ2-7; D gene ambiguous. The CDR3 consists of 14 residues. CDR1 is MGHRA and CDR2 is YSYEKL in the germline V gene. V lost 0 bases and J 2 bases, leaving 8 bases between the germline ends.

This clonotype showed up just a few times. The chain has TRBV28 and TRBJ2-7; 9 bases map to TRBD2. Germline V gene sequence: CDR1 MDHEN, CDR2 SYDVKM. Trimming at V came to 7 bases and at J to 0 bases, leaving 16 bases not matched to a gene. CDR3 size: 18 residues. The CDR3, as DNA: TGTGCCAGCATACCGGGACTAGCTGATAAAATAAGCTCCTACGAGCAGTACTTC. It encodes CASIPGLADKISSYEQYF.

This clonotype came up a few times. This chain uses TRBV7-2 with TRBJ2-1; D not certain. CDR3 size: 13 residues. Germline CDR1 and CDR2: SGHTA and FQGNSA. V lost 4 bases and J lost 0, with 4 bases in between. Written as DNA, the CDR3 is TGTGCCAGCAGCTCCCTCTCCTACAATGAGCAGTTCTTC. This encodes CASSSLSYNEQFF.

The chain joins TRBV5-1 to TRBJ2-5; possible D gene TRBD1, 6 bases. Trimming took off 0 bases at V and 1 base at J, with 13 bases between the two ends. This CDR3 comprises 16 residues. CDR1 and CDR2 from the germline V gene are SGHRS and YFSETQ. For the CDR3, the DNA is TGCGCCAGCAGCTTGGACATGGGGGCCCTCCAAGAGACCCAGTACTTC. This gives the protein CASSLDMGALQETQYF.

To note about this clonotype: An end of the junction does not agree with germline; a read error may underlie this. The rearrangement joins TRBV29-1 to TRBJ1-1; 8 nucleotides agree with TRBD1. The CDR3 is 14 residues long. Germline-derived CDR1 and CDR2 are SQVTM and ANQGSEA. The DNA of the CDR3 is TGCAGCGTCCGGACAGGGACTTTGAACACTGAAGCTCTCTTT. This sequence encodes CSVRTGTLNTEALF.

This clonotype came up many times. V is TRBV7-2 and J is TRBJ2-1, with a tentative D call TRBD1 (6 bases). Germline assignment: CDR1 SGHTA and CDR2 FQGNSA. Between the trimmed V and J ends, which lost 0 bases and 2 bases, there was a span of 8 bases. The CDR3 has 15 residues. The CDR3 loop is CASSLAGDTYNEQFF. The CDR3 DNA reads as TGTGCCAGCAGCTTAGCGGGGGACACCTACAATGAGCAGTTCTTC.

The gene calls are TRBV12-3 or TRBV12-4 and TRBJ2-1, with 8 positions matching TRBD2. The ends lost 5 bases at V and 4 bases at J; junction bases unmatched: 7. The CDR3 totals 15 residues. The CDR3 here is CASSPGGQIYNEQFF. DNA of the CDR3: TGTGCCAGCAGTCCGGGGGGGCAGATATACAATGAGCAGTTCTTC.

This chain uses TRBV5-1 with TRBJ2-2; 9 bases match TRBD1. The CDR3 has 16 residues. V shed 4 bases and J 6 bases; nucleotides not matched to a gene: 10. CDR1 is SGHRS, CDR2 YFSETQ, per germline. CDR3 residues: CASSASGQGISGELFF. DNA of the CDR3: TGCGCCAGCAGCGCTTCGGGACAGGGTATCTCCGGGGAGCTGTTTTTT.

The J gene is TRBJ2-2, the V gene TRBV20-1; D remains unclear. Germline CDR1 and CDR2: DFQATT and SNEGSKA (reference sequence). The CDR3 covers 13 residues. The V gene lost 3 bases and the J gene lost 2 bases, with 7 bases spanning the gap. The CDR3 DNA sequence: TGCAGTGCTAGGGGTACTAACACCGGGGAGCTGTTTTTT. Residues: CSARGTNTGELFF.

This clonotype was seen a single time. V gene TRBV28 combines with J gene TRBJ2-1, with a possible D match to TRBD2 (5 bases). The CDR3 consists of 14 residues. V was trimmed by 6 bases and J by 4 bases, leaving 13 bases between them. Germline values: CDR1 MDHEN, CDR2 SYDVKM. The CDR3: CASRRRGYYNEQFF. The CDR3 DNA reads TGTGCCAGCAGACGTCGGGGATATTACAATGAGCAGTTCTTC.

This clonotype was counted only a few times. The rearrangement uses TRBV7-9 and TRBJ2-1; TRBD1 matches 7 bases. The CDR3 sequence is 17 residues long. Looked up from germline, CDR1 is SEHNR and CDR2 is FQNEAQ (reference sequence). V lost 2 bases and J lost 0; bases outside the gene matches: 7. CDR3 in amino acids: CASSLSQGYRSYNEQFF. The DNA for the CDR3 is TGTGCCAGCAGCTTATCACAGGGGTATCGCTCCTACAATGAGCAGTTCTTC.

V and J are TRBV20-1 and TRBJ2-1; D is ambiguous. Germline values: CDR1 DFQATT, CDR2 SNEGSKA (reference sequence). V lost 3 bases and J 10 bases, leaving 31 bases between the germline ends. This CDR3 spans 18 amino acids. This chain's CDR3 is CSASNPDFRLGTMREQFF. DNA of the CDR3: TGCAGTGCTAGTAACCCTGACTTCCGACTCGGCACAATGAGGGAGCAGTTCTTC.

CDR3 in amino acids: CSVLPNQGWSYNEQFF. The CDR3, as DNA: TGCAGCGTTCTACCGAATCAGGGGTGGTCCTACAATGAGCAGTTCTTC. The gene calls are TRBV29-1 and TRBJ2-1; the D gene is possibly TRBD1 (6 bases). This CDR3 contains 16 residues. The germline V and J ends were trimmed by 5 bases and 1 base, with 18 bases remaining between them. Germline assignment: CDR1 SQVTM and CDR2 ANQGSEA.

The V call is TRBV27, the J call TRBJ2-7; 7 bases fit TRBD2. The germline gives CDR1 MNHEY, CDR2 SMNVEV (reference sequence). Losses at the gene ends were 0 bases for V and 4 bases for J; bases not matched to a gene: 3. The CDR3 covers 14 residues. The CDR3, as DNA: TGTGCCAGCAGTTTATCGGGAGGGCGTTACGAGCAGTACTTC. This encodes CASSLSGGRYEQYF.

The sample holds many counts of this clonotype. The chain joins TRBV12-3 or TRBV12-4 to TRBJ1-2, with D uncertain. Trimming took off 3 bases at V and 5 bases at J, with 10 bases between the two ends. The CDR3 runs to 13 residues. CDR3 sequence reads: CASSLNQGYGYTF. In DNA, the CDR3 is TGTGCCAGCAGTTTGAACCAAGGGTATGGCTACACCTTC.

The genes are TRBV5-1 and TRBJ2-1; 11 nucleotides match TRBD2. V trimming: 3 bases; J trimming: 2 bases; junction bases outside the gene matches: 7. The germline CDR1 and CDR2 sequences are SGHRS and YFSETQ. This CDR3 region has 17 residues. In DNA, the CDR3 is TGCGCCAGCAGCTCACTTAGCGGGAGGGCCCCCTACAATGAGCAGTTCTTC. Translating it yields CASSSLSGRAPYNEQFF.

The chain combines TRBV5-4 with TRBJ1-6, with D possibly matching TRBD1 (6 bases). This CDR3 has 18 amino acids. CDR1 and CDR2 from the germline V gene are SGHNT and YYREEE (reference sequence). The germline V and J ends were trimmed by 4 bases and 0 bases, with 17 bases remaining between them. For the CDR3, the DNA is TGTGCCAGCAGCACATATTTCCAGGGGAGCTCCTATAATTCACCCCTCCACTTT. This encodes CASSTYFQGSSYNSPLHF.

This clonotype was seen a handful of times. This CDR3 reads CASSPRPGLAGWNEQFF. The CDR3 DNA reads TGTGCCAGCAGCCCACGACCCGGACTAGCGGGATGGAATGAGCAGTTCTTC. The gene calls are TRBV3-1 and TRBJ2-1; 12 bases are a match to TRBD2. The CDR3 is 17 residues long. V gave up 4 bases and J gave up 7 bases; unmatched junction bases: 11. CDR1 LGHDT and CDR2 YNNKEL come from the germline V gene (reference sequence).

Points on this clonotype: Its ends do not fully match the called genes, so a read error is possible. V and J are TRBV11-1 and TRBJ2-2; 7 positions agree with TRBD1. Germline V CDR1 and CDR2: SGHAT, FQDESV (reference sequence). The CDR3 is 15 amino acids. The CDR3 is CATSSRQGNTGELFF. Written as DNA, the CDR3 is TGTGCCACCAGCTCTCGACAGGGGAACACCGGGGAGCTGTTTTTT.

This clonotype showed up many times. The chain carries TRBV20-1 and TRBJ1-4; the D gene is possibly TRBD1 (5 bases). The CDR3 runs 18 residues. CDR1 is DFQATT, CDR2 SNEGSKA, per germline (reference sequence). V lost 0 bases and J 1 base, leaving 18 bases between the germline ends. The CDR3, as DNA: TGCAGTGCTAGAGACCGACAGCTAAGGGGCAGAACTAATGAAAAACTGTTTTTT. It specifies CSARDRQLRGRTNEKLFF.

The chain couples TRBV7-8 to TRBJ2-2; D is ambiguous. Trimming removed 5 bases from V and 5 bases from J, with 15 bases in between. This CDR3 comprises 15 residues. Germline CDR1 SGHVS, CDR2 FQNEAQ. CDR3 in DNA: TGTGCCAGCAGCCCAATTCTAGGGCTGACCGGGGAGCTGTTTTTT. Translating it yields CASSPILGLTGELFF.

This clonotype was detected a few times. The chain combines TRBV15 with TRBJ1-1; TRBD1 matches 7 bases. V was pared by 1 base and J by 7 bases, with 9 bases of the junction left unmatched. The CDR3 is 15 residues long. Looked up from germline, CDR1 is LNHNV and CDR2 is YYDKDF (reference sequence). The CDR3 region has the DNA TGTGCCACCAGCAGAGTAGGTACAGGGGATGTTGAAGCTTTCTTT. Translation: CATSRVGTGDVEAFF.